The 9 T cell receptor beta chains presented below share a single source sample, sequenced in a study of shared clonotypes between healthy human individuals. The method was immunoSEQ multiplex PCR; TCRdb's version includes in-frame clones alone and lacks a portion of them. Of about 590,000 clones listed, about 95% are singletons. Naive CD8 cells lacked CD45RO, underwent positive selection for CCR7 and left out terminally differentiated effector memory CD45RA+ cells. Sequenced sample: naive CD8+ T cells sorted from blood. Receptors originate from a woman aged 25 to 39 in good health.

J is TRBJ2-5 and V is TRBV5-4, with 10 bases aligning to TRBD2. The CDR3 extends over 14 amino acids. V was clipped by 2 bases and J by 5 bases; unmatched bases: 3. Germline CDR1 reads SGHNT; CDR2 reads YYREEE (reference sequence). The CDR3 DNA is TGTGCCAGCAGCTTCGGACTAGCGGCTGAGACCCAGTACTTC. Translating it yields CASSFGLAAETQYF.

The chain couples TRBV28 to TRBJ1-2; a weak D match, TRBD1 (6 bases). Trimming took 7 bases from V and 7 from J, leaving 19 bases between them. The germline V gene encodes CDR1 MDHEN and CDR2 SYDVKM. The CDR3 contains 14 residues. CDR3 protein: CASTFERGALGYTF. CDR3 in DNA: TGTGCCAGCACTTTTGAGCGGGGGGCTCTTGGCTACACCTTC.

The rearrangement joins TRBV4-1 to TRBJ2-1, with 13 nucleotides matching TRBD2. The V segment lost 0 bases and the J segment 8 bases; nucleotides outside the gene matches: 4. This CDR3 comprises 16 residues. CDR1 is MGHRA, CDR2 YSYEKL, per germline. Here the CDR3 DNA reads TGCGCCAGCAGCCAAGAACTAGCGGGAGGGGGGGATGAGCAGTTCTTC. Translating it yields CASSQELAGGGDEQFF.

The rearrangement links TRBV21-1 to TRBJ2-7; TRBD2, as called in the table, went unchecked against the DNA. TRBV21-1 is recorded as a pseudogene. CDR3 length: 18 amino acids. CDR3 bases: TGTGCCAGCAGCAAAGGGGCGGACGGACTACGGGCAAACTACGAGCAGTACTTC. Protein: CASSKGADGLRANYEQYF.

The chain carries TRBV28 and TRBJ2-5; 10 nucleotides match TRBD2. J was trimmed by 4 bases and V by 5 bases; bases with no gene match: 10. The germline V gene encodes CDR1 MDHEN and CDR2 SYDVKM. This CDR3 contains 16 residues. CDR3 protein: CASSTRIAGGPETQYF. The CDR3 DNA follows: TGTGCCAGCAGTACCCGGATAGCGGGGGGCCCAGAGACCCAGTACTTC.

The chain combines TRBV5-1 with TRBJ1-4; 10 bases fit TRBD1. The germline gives CDR1 SGHRS, CDR2 YFSETQ. The V segment lost 7 bases and the J segment 2 bases; nucleotides outside the gene matches: 11. This CDR3 contains 17 residues. CDR3 region: CASPGTGAFWTNEKLFF. In nucleotides, the CDR3 is TGCGCCAGCCCCGGGACAGGGGCCTTCTGGACTAATGAAAAACTGTTTTTT.

This rearrangement joins TRBV4-1 to TRBJ2-7, with no clear D. The CDR3 has 14 residues. Trimming shortened V by 0 bases and J by 2 bases, and 8 bases separated the two germline ends. CDR1 is MGHRA, CDR2 YSYEKL, per germline. CDR3 nucleotides: TGCGCCAGCAGCCAAGATAATCCCCCCTACGAGCAGTACTTC. Translated: CASSQDNPPYEQYF.

This clone was counted between two and nine times. Within the sample, other DNA sequences also encode this same CDR3. V and J are TRBV19 and TRBJ1-1; D is uncertain. This CDR3 has 13 amino acids. In germline, CDR1 is LNHDA, CDR2 SQIVND (reference sequence). Trimming stripped 3 bases from V and 2 bases from J, with 7 bases between. CDR3 protein: CASSMARNTEAFF. CDR3 DNA: TGTGCCAGTAGTATGGCCCGAAACACTGAAGCTTTCTTT.

The chain has TRBV2 and TRBJ2-3; 7 bases fit TRBD2. In germline, CDR1 is SNHLY, CDR2 FYNNEI. This CDR3 is 17 amino acids long. The V and J ends lost 2 bases and 0 bases, in that order; junction bases with no gene match: 8. This CDR3 is CASSEQSGLTSTDTQYF. CDR3 coding DNA: TGTGCCAGCAGTGAACAATCGGGACTAACTAGCACAGATACGCAGTATTTT. Based on the CDR3 plus reference TRBV2 and TRBJ2-3, the full variable domain is EPEVTQTPSHQVTQMGQEVILRCVPISNHLYFYWYRQILGQKVEFLVSFYNNEISEKSEIFDDQFSVERPDGSNFTLKIRSTKLEDSAMYFCASSEQSGLTSTDTQYFGPGTRLTVL.